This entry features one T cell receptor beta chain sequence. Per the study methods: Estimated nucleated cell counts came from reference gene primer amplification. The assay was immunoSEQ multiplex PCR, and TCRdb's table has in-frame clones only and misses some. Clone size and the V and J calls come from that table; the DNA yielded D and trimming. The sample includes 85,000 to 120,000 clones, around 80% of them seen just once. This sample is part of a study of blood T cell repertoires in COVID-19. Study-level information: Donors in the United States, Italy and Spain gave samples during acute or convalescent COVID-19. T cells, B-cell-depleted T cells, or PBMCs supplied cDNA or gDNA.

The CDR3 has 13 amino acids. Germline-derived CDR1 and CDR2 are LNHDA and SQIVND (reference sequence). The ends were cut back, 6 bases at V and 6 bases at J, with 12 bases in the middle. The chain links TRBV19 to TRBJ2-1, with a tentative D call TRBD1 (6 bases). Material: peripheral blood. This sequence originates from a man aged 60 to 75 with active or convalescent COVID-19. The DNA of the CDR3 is TGTGCCAGTAGGGAGGCAGGGGTCAATGAGCAGTTCTTC. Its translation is CASREAGVNEQFF.